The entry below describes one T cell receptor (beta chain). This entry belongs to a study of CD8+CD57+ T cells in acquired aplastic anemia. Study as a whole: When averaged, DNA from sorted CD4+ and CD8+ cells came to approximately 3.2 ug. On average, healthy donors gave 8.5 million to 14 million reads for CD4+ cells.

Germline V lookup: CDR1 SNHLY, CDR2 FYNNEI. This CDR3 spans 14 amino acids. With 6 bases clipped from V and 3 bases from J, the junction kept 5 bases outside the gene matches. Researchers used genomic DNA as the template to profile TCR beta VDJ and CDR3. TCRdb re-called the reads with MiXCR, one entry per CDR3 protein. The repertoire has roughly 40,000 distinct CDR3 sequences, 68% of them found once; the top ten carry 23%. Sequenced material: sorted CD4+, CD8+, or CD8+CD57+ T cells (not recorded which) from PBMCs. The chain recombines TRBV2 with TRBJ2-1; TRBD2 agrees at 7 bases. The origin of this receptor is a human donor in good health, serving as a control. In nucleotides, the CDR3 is TGTGCCAGCAGGGCGGGGGATCTCTACAATGAGCAGTTCTTC. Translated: CASRAGDLYNEQFF.